Below are 19 T cell receptor beta chains sequenced from a single sample in a study of T cell responses to AZD1222 COVID-19 vaccine. TCRdb's copy holds only in-frame clones and misses some; the assay was immunoSEQ multiplex PCR. The data contain roughly 150,000 clones, approximately 90% of them singletons. The sample here was peripheral blood, taken on day 0 of AZD1222 vaccination. The source of these receptors is an adult in good health.

The rearrangement uses TRBV2 and TRBJ2-7; D may be TRBD1 or TRBD2 (5 bases each). V was trimmed by 7 bases and J by 5 bases, leaving 12 bases between them. From germline, CDR1 is SNHLY and CDR2 FYNNEI. The CDR3 consists of 12 residues. CDR3 residues: CASIAGSDEQYF. The CDR3 nucleotides are TGTGCCAGCATCGCAGGGAGCGACGAGCAGTACTTC.

J is TRBJ2-7 and V is TRBV24-1; tentatively, D is TRBD1 (5 bases). The V gene lost 7 bases and the J gene lost 1 base, with 10 bases spanning the gap. CDR1 is KGHDR and CDR2 is SFDVKD in the germline V gene. This CDR3 region has 13 residues. In DNA, the CDR3 is TGTGCCACCAGCTCGACAGATTCCTACGAGCAGTACTTC. As protein: CATSSTDSYEQYF.

V and J are TRBV7-8 and TRBJ2-1; TRBD2 matches 9 bases. Germline V CDR1 and CDR2: SGHVS, FQNEAQ. The CDR3 extends over 12 amino acids. V lost 5 bases, J lost 10 bases, and 3 bases stayed unmatched. The CDR3 sequence is CASSLTSGEQFF. As DNA, the CDR3 is TGTGCCAGCAGCCTGACTAGCGGCGAGCAGTTCTTC.

The chain recombines TRBV6-4 with TRBJ2-3; D possibly corresponds to TRBD2 (6 bases). The CDR3 covers 15 residues. Trimming stripped 2 bases from V and 6 bases from J, with 15 bases between. CDR1 MRHNA and CDR2 SNTAGT come from the germline V gene. The CDR3 reads CASSDRGLPRDTQYF. CDR3 nucleotide sequence: TGTGCCAGCAGTGACAGAGGACTACCCAGGGATACGCAGTATTTT.

This chain joins TRBV7-2 and TRBJ1-1, with D uncertain. The V and J ends lost 0 bases and 1 base respectively, with 6 bases between them. The CDR3 consists of 14 residues. Germline V lookup: CDR1 SGHTA, CDR2 FQGNSA. The CDR3 coding sequence is TGTGCCAGCAGCTTAGCACCAGGGAACACTGAAGCTTTCTTT. It yields the protein CASSLAPGNTEAFF. Filled out from reference TRBV7-2 and TRBJ1-1, the complete variable domain reads GAGVSQSPSNKVTEKGKDVELRCDPISGHTALYWYRQSLGQGLEFLIYFQGNSAPDKSGLPSDRFSAERTGGSVSTLTIQRTQQEDSAVYLCASSLAPGNTEAFFGQGTRLTVV.

V usage is TRBV27 and J usage is TRBJ1-1; a possible D gene is TRBD1 (6 bases). V lost 7 bases to trimming and J lost 5 bases, with 29 bases between them. The germline V gene has CDR1 MNHEY and CDR2 SMNVEV (reference sequence). The CDR3 extends over 18 amino acids. The CDR3 DNA follows: TGTGCCAGCAAAACTGGGGGGAGAAACAGGGTAGGTTGGACTGAAGCTTTCTTT. This sequence encodes CASKTGGRNRVGWTEAFF.

The chain joins TRBV19 to TRBJ2-1; the D is unclear. This CDR3 is 17 amino acids long. The germline V gene encodes CDR1 LNHDA and CDR2 SQIVND (reference sequence). V shed 3 bases and J shed 0 bases, with 15 bases lying between them. The CDR3 sequence: CASSMGMWVSSYNEQFF. CDR3 sequence (DNA): TGTGCCAGTAGTATGGGGATGTGGGTAAGCTCCTACAATGAGCAGTTCTTC. The whole variable domain, filled in from reference TRBV19 and TRBJ2-1, reads DGGITQSPKYLFRKEGQNVTLSCEQNLNHDAMYWYRQDPGQGLRLIYYSQIVNDFQKGDIAEGYSVSREKKESFPLTVTSAQKNPTAFYLCASSMGMWVSSYNEQFFGPGTRLTVL.

V is TRBV28 and J is TRBJ1-5; D possibly corresponds to TRBD1 (5 bases). Germline V lookup: CDR1 MDHEN, CDR2 SYDVKM. The V and J ends lost 7 bases and 4 bases respectively, with 20 bases between them. The CDR3 sequence is 16 residues long. CDR3: CASTQPLPGGNQPQHF. CDR3 nucleotides: TGTGCCAGCACCCAACCCCTCCCGGGGGGGAATCAGCCCCAGCATTTT. Filled out from reference TRBV28 and TRBJ1-5, the complete variable domain reads DVKVTQSSRYLVKRTGEKVFLECVQDMDHENMFWYRQDPGLGLRLIYFSYDVKMKEKGDIPEGYSVSREKKERFSLILESASTNQTSMYLCASTQPLPGGNQPQHFGDGTRLSIL.

The V and J genes are TRBV24-1 and TRBJ2-1; 9 nucleotides match TRBD1. Looked up from germline, CDR1 is KGHDR and CDR2 is SFDVKD. The ends lost 5 bases at V and 2 bases at J; junction bases unmatched: 3. The CDR3 is 15 amino acids. This chain's CDR3 is CATSGTGAPYNEQFF. The CDR3 region has the DNA TGTGCCACCAGTGGGACAGGGGCACCCTACAATGAGCAGTTCTTC.

The CDR3 reads CASEVGRAGGEQFF. CDR3 sequence (DNA): TGTGCCAGCGAGGTCGGGAGGGCCGGTGGTGAGCAGTTCTTC. This chain links TRBV7-9 with TRBJ2-1, with TRBD2 identical over 8 bases. The CDR3 covers 14 residues. V lost 8 bases to trimming and J lost 9 bases; unmatched junction nucleotides: 12. The germline gives CDR1 SEHNR, CDR2 FQNEAQ (reference sequence).

This sequence joins TRBV23-1 and TRBJ2-4, with D unresolved. TRBV23-1 is labeled an ORF, and its function is uncertain. V lost 7 bases, J lost 1 base, and 11 bases lay in between. This CDR3 spans 14 amino acids. DNA for the CDR3: TGCGCCAGCATTACCGTCTTTGCCAAAAACATTCAGTACTTC. Translation: CASITVFAKNIQYF.

The chain couples TRBV5-4 to TRBJ1-5; D is possibly TRBD1 (5 bases). Germline V lookup: CDR1 SGHNT, CDR2 YYREEE (reference sequence). V was shortened by 4 bases and J by 5 bases, with 16 bases between the two germline ends. The CDR3 is made up of 15 amino acids. This CDR3 is CASSGHKARDQPQHF. In DNA form, the CDR3 reads TGTGCCAGCAGCGGACATAAGGCTAGGGATCAGCCCCAGCATTTT. The whole variable domain, filled in from reference TRBV5-4 and TRBJ1-5, reads ETGVTQSPTHLIKTRGQQVTLRCSSQSGHNTVSWYQQALGQGPQFIFQYYREEENGRGNFPPRFSGLQFPNYSSELNVNALELDDSALYLCASSGHKARDQPQHFGDGTRLSIL.

V is TRBV6-1 and J is TRBJ2-3, with TRBD1 matching 8 bases. The V segment lost 4 bases and the J segment 2 bases; nucleotides outside the gene matches: 11. This CDR3 region has 17 residues. Germline CDR1 and CDR2: MNHNS and SASEGT. The CDR3 nucleotides read TGTGCCAGCAGTGCCCGCCGGGACAGGAGGAACACAGATACGCAGTATTTT. Translated, it gives CASSARRDRRNTDTQYF.

The chain uses TRBV6-8 and TRBJ2-7; D is ambiguous. The CDR3 has 13 amino acids. Trimming shortened V by 5 bases and J by 2 bases, and 10 bases separated the two germline ends. In germline, CDR1 is MNHGY, CDR2 SAAAGT. The CDR3 loop reads CASSLCTTYEQYF. As DNA, the CDR3 is TGTGCCAGCAGTCTTTGCACTACCTACGAGCAGTACTTC.

This clone was seen only once. One end of the junction fails to match germline, which may point to a read error. This chain uses TRBV4-1 with TRBJ1-6; TRBD1 matches at 7 bases. This CDR3 contains 14 residues. Germline values: CDR1 MGHRA, CDR2 YSYEKL. CDR3 coding DNA: TGCGCGAGCAGCGAGGACAGGCATAATTCACCCCTCCACTTT. Its translation is CASSEDRHNSPLHF.

The chain recombines TRBV19 with TRBJ1-2; D might be TRBD1 (6 bases). This CDR3 spans 13 amino acids. Deletions cut 9 bases from V and 3 bases from J, with 14 bases between. Germline V gene sequence: CDR1 LNHDA, CDR2 SQIVND (reference sequence). The CDR3 DNA reads TGTGCCAGCCATACAGGGAAAGACTATGGCTACACCTTC. Protein product: CASHTGKDYGYTF.

This chain joins TRBV2 and TRBJ2-5, with a possible D match to TRBD1 (5 bases). The germline V gene encodes CDR1 SNHLY and CDR2 FYNNEI. V dropped 6 bases and J dropped 3 bases, with 14 bases sitting between them. This CDR3 has 14 residues. CDR3 protein: CASSLKGREETQYF. Written as DNA, the CDR3 is TGTGCCAGCAGCCTAAAGGGCAGGGAAGAGACCCAGTACTTC.

The chain carries TRBV14 and TRBJ2-5, with 12 bases lining up with TRBD2. V was pared by 4 bases and J by 7 bases, with 4 bases of the junction left unmatched. The V gene's germline CDR1 is SGHDN and CDR2 FVKESK. The CDR3 has 14 residues. DNA of the CDR3: TGTGCCAGCAGCCCCCTACTAGCGGGAGGGACCCAGTACTTC. Its translation: CASSPLLAGGTQYF.

The rearrangement joins TRBV28 to TRBJ1-2; TRBD1 matches 7 bases. Trimming at V came to 3 bases and at J to 8 bases, leaving 6 bases not matched to a gene. The germline CDR1 and CDR2 sequences are MDHEN and SYDVKM. The CDR3 consists of 13 residues. CDR3 loop: CASSFQQGSGYTF. CDR3 in DNA: TGTGCCAGCAGTTTCCAACAGGGGAGCGGCTACACCTTC.